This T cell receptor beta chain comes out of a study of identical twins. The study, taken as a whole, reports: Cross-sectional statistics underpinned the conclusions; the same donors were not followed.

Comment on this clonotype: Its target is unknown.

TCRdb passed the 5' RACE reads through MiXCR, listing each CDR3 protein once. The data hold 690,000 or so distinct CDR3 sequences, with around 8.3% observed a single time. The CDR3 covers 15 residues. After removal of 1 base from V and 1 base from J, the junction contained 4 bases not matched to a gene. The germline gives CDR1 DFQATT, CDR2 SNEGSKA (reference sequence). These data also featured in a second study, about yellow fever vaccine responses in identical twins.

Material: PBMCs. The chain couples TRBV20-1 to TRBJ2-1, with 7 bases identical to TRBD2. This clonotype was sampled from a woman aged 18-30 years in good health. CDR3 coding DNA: TGCAGTGCTAGAGGGGCGGGGGTATCCTACAATGAGCAGTTCTTC. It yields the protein CSARGAGVSYNEQFF.